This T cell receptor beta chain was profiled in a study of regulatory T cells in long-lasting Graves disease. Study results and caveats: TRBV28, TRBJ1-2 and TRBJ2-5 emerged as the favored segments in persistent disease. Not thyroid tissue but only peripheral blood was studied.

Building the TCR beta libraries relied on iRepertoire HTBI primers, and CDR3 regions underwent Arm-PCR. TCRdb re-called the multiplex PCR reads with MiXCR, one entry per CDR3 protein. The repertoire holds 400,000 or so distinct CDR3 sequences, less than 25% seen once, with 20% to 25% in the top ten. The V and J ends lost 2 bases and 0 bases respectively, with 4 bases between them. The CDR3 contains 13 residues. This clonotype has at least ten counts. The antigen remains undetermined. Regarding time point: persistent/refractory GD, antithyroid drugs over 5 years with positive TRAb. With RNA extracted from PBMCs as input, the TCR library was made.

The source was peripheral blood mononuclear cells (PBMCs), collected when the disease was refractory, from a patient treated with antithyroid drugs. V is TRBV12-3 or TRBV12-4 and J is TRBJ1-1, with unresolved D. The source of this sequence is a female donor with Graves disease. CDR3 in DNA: TGTGCCAGCAGTTTAACCATGAACACTGAAGCTTTCTTT. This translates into CASSLTMNTEAFF.